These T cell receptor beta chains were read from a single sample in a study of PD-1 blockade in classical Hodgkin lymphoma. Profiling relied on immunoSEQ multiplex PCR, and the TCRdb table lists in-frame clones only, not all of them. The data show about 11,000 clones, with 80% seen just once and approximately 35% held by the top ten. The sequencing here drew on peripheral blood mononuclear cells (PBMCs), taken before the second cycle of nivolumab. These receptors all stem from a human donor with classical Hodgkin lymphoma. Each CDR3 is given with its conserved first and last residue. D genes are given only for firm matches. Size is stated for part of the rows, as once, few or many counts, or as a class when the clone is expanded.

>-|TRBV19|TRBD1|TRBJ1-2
TGTGCCAGTTCCGGGACAGGGTTTTATGGCTACACCTTC
CASSGTGFYGYTF
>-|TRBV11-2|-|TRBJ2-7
TGTGCCAGCAGCTCTAGGACCTCGTACGAGCAGTACTTC
CASSSRTSYEQYF
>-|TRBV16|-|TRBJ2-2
TGTGCCAGCAGCCAATATCGACAGATCACCGGGGAGCTGTTTTTT
CASSQYRQITGELFF
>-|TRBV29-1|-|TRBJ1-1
TGCAGCGTTGAAGATAGACAGGACAACACTGAAGCTTTCTTT
CSVEDRQDNTEAFF
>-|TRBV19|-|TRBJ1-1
TGTGCCAGTAGTATAACTTTCGGGGAAATTGGCACTGAAGCTTTCTTT
CASSITFGEIGTEAFF
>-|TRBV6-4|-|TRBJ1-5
TGTGCCAGCAGTGAGGGGGCATACCAGCCCCAGCATTTT
CASSEGAYQPQHF
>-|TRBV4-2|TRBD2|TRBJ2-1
TGTGCCAGCAGCCCTGGAGATAGCGGGAGATGGGGGGTCACCTACAATGAGCAGTTCTTC
CASSPGDSGRWGVTYNEQFF
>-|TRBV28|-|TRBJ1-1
TGTGCCAGCAGTTTATCCAGGGTAGAAGCTTTCTTT
CASSLSRVEAFF
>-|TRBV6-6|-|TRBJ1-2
TGTGCCAGCAGTTACTCCGGGTACGGAAACTATGGCTACACCTTC
CASSYSGYGNYGYTF
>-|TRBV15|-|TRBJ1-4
TGTGCCACCAGCAGTGGCATAAGGGAAAAACTGTTTTTT
CATSSGIREKLFF
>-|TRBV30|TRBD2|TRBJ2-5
TGTGCCTGGAAGACGGGACTAGCGGGAGTTTGGGAGACCCAGTACTTC
CAWKTGLAGVWETQYF
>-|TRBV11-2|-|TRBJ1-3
TGTGCCAGCAGTATACAGGGAGGAGGAAACACCATATATTTT
CASSIQGGGNTIYF
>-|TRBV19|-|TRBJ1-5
TGTGCCAGTAGTATTCTGGGGTACCAGCCCCAGCATTTT
CASSILGYQPQHF
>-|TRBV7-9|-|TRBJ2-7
TGTGCCAGCAGCTTCCGGACTGGGTACGAGCAGTACTTC
CASSFRTGYEQYF
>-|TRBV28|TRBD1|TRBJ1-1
TGTGCCAGCAGCCGACGCAGGGGGAGGACTGAAGCTTTCTTT
CASSRRRGRTEAFF
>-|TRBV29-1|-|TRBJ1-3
TGCAGCGTAAAGAAAAGCTCTGGAAACACCATATATTTT
CSVKKSSGNTIYF
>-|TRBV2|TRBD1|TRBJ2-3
TGTGCCAGCAGTGAAGGGGCCAGGGGGTTTTCAGATACGCAGTATTTT
CASSEGARGFSDTQYF
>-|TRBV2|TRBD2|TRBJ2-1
TGTGCCAGCAGCAAGACTAGCGGGAATACCTACAATGAGCAGTTCTTC
CASSKTSGNTYNEQFF
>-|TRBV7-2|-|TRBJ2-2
TGTGCCAGCAGCTTATCGATTGAGGGGGAGCTGTTTTTT
CASSLSIEGELFF
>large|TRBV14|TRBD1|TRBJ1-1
TGTGCCAGCAGCCCCGACCGGACAGGTGAAGCTTTCTTT
CASSPDRTGEAFF
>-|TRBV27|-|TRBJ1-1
TGTGCCAGCAGTCCAAACCCCATCCCGGGGGCCGACACTGAAGCTTTCTTT
CASSPNPIPGADTEAFF
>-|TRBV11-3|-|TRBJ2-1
TGTGCCAGCAGCTCCCGGGACAATGAGCAGTTCTTC
CASSSRDNEQFF
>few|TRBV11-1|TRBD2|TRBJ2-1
TGTGCCAGCAGCTTCAACCTAGCGGGAGGCAATGAGCAGTTCTTC
CASSFNLAGGNEQFF
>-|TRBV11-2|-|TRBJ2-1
TGTGCCAGCAGCTCCCGCGTGATTGCGAACTATTCCTACAATGAGCAGTTCTTC
CASSSRVIANYSYNEQFF
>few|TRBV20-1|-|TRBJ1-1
TGCAGTGCTAGAGAGGGACCGAGAGCTTTCTTT
CSAREGPRAFF
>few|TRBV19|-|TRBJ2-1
TGTGCCAGTATGGCGAGAAGCTCCTACAATGAGCAGTTCTTC
CASMARSSYNEQFF
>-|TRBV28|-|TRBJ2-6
TGTGCCAGCAGTGATTATTTGACACAAAGTCGGGCCAACGTCCTGACTTTC
CASSDYLTQSRANVLTF
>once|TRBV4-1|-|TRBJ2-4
TGCGCCAGCAGCCAAGGGACAGCCTCGGCCAAAAACATTCAGTACTTC
CASSQGTASAKNIQYF
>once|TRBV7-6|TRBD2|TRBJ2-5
TGTGCCAGCAGGTCTCAGCCGGGACTAGGAAGGGAGACCCAGTACTTC
CASRSQPGLGRETQYF
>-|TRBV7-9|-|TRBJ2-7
TGTGCCAGCAGCCTGTCGGCCAACTACGAGCAGTACTTC
CASSLSANYEQYF
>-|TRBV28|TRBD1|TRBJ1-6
TGTGCCAGCAGTTTTGCAGGGGGCTCGAGTTCACCCCTCCACTTT
CASSFAGGSSSPLHF
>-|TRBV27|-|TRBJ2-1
TGTGCCAGCAGTTTATCCAATTTTTGGGGAGCGGTGAGTACCTACAATGAGCAGTTCTTC
CASSLSNFWGAVSTYNEQFF
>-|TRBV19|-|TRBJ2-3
TGTGCCAGTAGTTTATTGGCGTTAGGCACAGATACGCAGTATTTT
CASSLLALGTDTQYF
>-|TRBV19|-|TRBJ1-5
TGTGCCAGTAGCACTATACAGGCTTCAAGTCAGCCCCAGCATTTT
CASSTIQASSQPQHF
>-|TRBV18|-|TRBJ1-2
TGTGCCAGCTCACCGAGTGGGGCTTCTAACTATGGCTACACCTTC
CASSPSGASNYGYTF
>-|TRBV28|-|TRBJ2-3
TGTGCCAGCAGACATAGTGGCATGAAAAGCACAGATACGCAGTATTTT
CASRHSGMKSTDTQYF
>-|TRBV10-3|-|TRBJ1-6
TGTGCCACCAAGACCGGGACGGATGATTCACCCCTCCACTTT
CATKTGTDDSPLHF
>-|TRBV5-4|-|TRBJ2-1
TGTGCCAGCAGCTTGGTAACGGGTACCAATGAGCAGTTCTTC
CASSLVTGTNEQFF
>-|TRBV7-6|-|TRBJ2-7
TGTGCCAGCAGCTTAGGAGGGCCTGGCGAGCAGTACTTC
CASSLGGPGEQYF
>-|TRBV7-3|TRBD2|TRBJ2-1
TGTGCCAGCAGCTTACGCCCGAGCGGGAGGGATAAAAATGAGCAGTTCTTC
CASSLRPSGRDKNEQFF
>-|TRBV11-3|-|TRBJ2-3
TGTGCCAGCACCGGGCCAGGGAGCGCTACGCAGTATTTT
CASTGPGSATQYF
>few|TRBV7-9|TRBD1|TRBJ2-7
TGTGCCAGCAGCTTGGACAGGGGTTACGAGCAGTACTTC
CASSLDRGYEQYF
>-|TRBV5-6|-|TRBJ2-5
TGTGCCAGCAGCTTACAAGAGACCCAGTACTTC
CASSLQETQYF
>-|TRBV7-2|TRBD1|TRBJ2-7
TGTGCCAGCAGCGCCCAGCCGGGACAGGGTTACGAGCAGTACTTC
CASSAQPGQGYEQYF
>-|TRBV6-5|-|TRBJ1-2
TGTGCCAGCAGGGGAAATTACGGGGAAATCTATGGCTACACCTTC
CASRGNYGEIYGYTF
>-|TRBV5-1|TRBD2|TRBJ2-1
TGCGCCAGCAGCTTGGGACTAGCGGGAGCCAATGAGCAGTTCTTC
CASSLGLAGANEQFF
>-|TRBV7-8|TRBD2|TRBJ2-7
TGTGCCAGCAGCTTAGCGCTCCTAGCGGGAGTTGGCGAGCAGTACTTC
CASSLALLAGVGEQYF
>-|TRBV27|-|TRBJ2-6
TGTGCCAGCAGTTTGTGGGGCGCTGGGGCCAACGTCCTGACTTTC
CASSLWGAGANVLTF
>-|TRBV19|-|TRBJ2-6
TGTGCCAGTAAACAAAAGGGGGAGGGAGGCCGACGCTCTGGGGCCAACGTCCTGACTTTC
CASKQKGEGGRRSGANVLTF
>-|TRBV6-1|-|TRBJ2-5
TGTGCCAGCAGTGAATCCCCTGGGGTCCAAGAGACCCAGTACTTC
CASSESPGVQETQYF
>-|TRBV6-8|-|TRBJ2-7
TGTGCCAGCAGTTCGGGCACCAGGGACGAGCAGTACTTC
CASSSGTRDEQYF
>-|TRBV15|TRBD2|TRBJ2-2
TGTGCCACCAGACGCGGGAGAGACACCGGGGAGCTGTTTTTT
CATRRGRDTGELFF
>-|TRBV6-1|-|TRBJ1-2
TGTGCCAGCAGTGAAGTGACGGGCAACTATGGCTACACCTTC
CASSEVTGNYGYTF
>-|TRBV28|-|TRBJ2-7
TGTGCCAGCAGTCCACTAGTCGGTCGGTCCTACGAGCAGTACTTC
CASSPLVGRSYEQYF
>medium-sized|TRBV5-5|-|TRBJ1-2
TGTGCCAGCAGCTTGGTGTTCCCGAAGGGGTCTCTGGGCTATTCGCTCTTCTTC
CASSLVFPKGSLGYSLFF
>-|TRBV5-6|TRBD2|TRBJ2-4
TGTGCCAGCAGCTTGACGGGGCTAGCGGGATTTGCAAACATTCAGTACTTC
CASSLTGLAGFANIQYF
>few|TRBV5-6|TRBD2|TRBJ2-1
TGTGCCAGCAGCTTGTACCAGGGGCCGGGACTAGCGTTGAATGAGCAGTTCTTC
CASSLYQGPGLALNEQFF
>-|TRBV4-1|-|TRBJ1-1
TGCGCCAGCAGCCAAGATCGTCGAGGGGCAACTGAAGCTTTCTTT
CASSQDRRGATEAFF
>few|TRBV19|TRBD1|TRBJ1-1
TGTGCCAGTAGTATAGAATGGGGACAGATGAACACTGAAGCTTTCTTT
CASSIEWGQMNTEAFF